This TCR beta chain was recorded in a study of blood T cell repertoires in COVID-19. Background on the study: PBMCs, B-cell-depleted T cells, or T cells provided the cDNA or gDNA that made up the material.

This CDR3 has 13 amino acids. Looked up from germline, CDR1 is MNHEY and CDR2 is SMNVEV (reference sequence). Trimming pared 5 bases from V and 7 bases from J, leaving 12 bases between. Adults between about 18 and 95 years of age took part from under 30 US areas. Participant reports of clinical history set cohort assignment. The table came from immunoSEQ multiplex PCR; TCRdb's copy has only in-frame clones and leaves some out. This sample carries fewer than 600,000 clones, roughly 90% of them seen once, and the ten largest clones take approximately 1.8%. This TCR came from a woman in her forties who had recovered from COVID-19. The sequenced sample was PBMCs or T cells enriched from blood (not recorded which). This chain joins TRBV27 and TRBJ2-4, with a weak D call TRBD2 (6 bases). CDR3 amino acids: CASSQRVGNIQYF. DNA of the CDR3: TGTGCCAGCAGTCAGCGGGTGGGGAACATTCAGTACTTC.